Listed here is a single T cell receptor beta chain. The data are from a study of cytomegalovirus exposure and HLA in healthy donors. The PCR was carried out with 60 Vbeta primers and 13 Jbeta primers. Here immunoSEQ multiplex PCR was the method, and the copy in TCRdb shows in-frame clones only, minus some. This repertoire includes some 52,000 clones. The sequence came from a woman in her fifties or sixties in good health and CMV-seropositive. Sequencing was performed on PBMCs.

The CDR3 sequence is CASSLGSGYEQYF. The CDR3 region has the DNA TGTGCCAGCAGCTTGGGGAGTGGGTACGAGCAGTACTTC. This chain connects TRBV5-8 to TRBJ2-7; D not certain. The CDR3 has 13 amino acids. In germline, CDR1 is SGHTS, CDR2 YDEGEE. Trimming shortened V by 0 bases and J by 4 bases, and 8 bases separated the two germline ends. The whole variable domain, filled in from reference TRBV5-8 and TRBJ2-7, reads EAGVTQSPTHLIKTRGQQATLRCSPISGHTSVYWYQQALGLGLQFLLWYDEGEERNRGNFPPRFSGRQFPNYSSELNVNALELEDSALYLCASSLGSGYEQYFGPGTRLTVT.